This T cell receptor beta chain derives from a study of cytomegalovirus exposure and HLA in healthy donors. About this clone itself: Other DNA sequences in this specimen translate into the identical CDR3.

Primers for the PCR totalled 60 Vbeta and 13 Jbeta. Assay used: immunoSEQ multiplex PCR; TCRdb lists only in-frame clones, some missing. This sample contains 150,000 or so clones. This CDR3 contains 15 residues. Per the germline V gene, CDR1 is MDHEN and CDR2 is SYDVKM. The V gene end was trimmed by 6 bases and the J gene end by 0 bases; junction bases not matched to a gene: 6. This TCR derives from a woman aged 50 to 65 in good health and CMV-seronegative. Material for sequencing was PBMCs. This chain uses TRBV28 with TRBJ2-5, with 8 bases aligning to TRBD1. The CDR3 reads CASSPGTGYQETQYF. Written as DNA, the CDR3 is TGTGCCAGCAGCCCCGGGACAGGTTACCAAGAGACCCAGTACTTC.